Shown below are 5 T cell receptor beta chains from a single sample sequenced in a study of cytomegalovirus exposure and HLA in healthy donors. Primers included in the PCR were 60 Vbeta and 13 Jbeta primers. Sequenced by immunoSEQ multiplex PCR; TCRdb stores in-frame clones only, minus some. This sample's clone table lists roughly 100,000 clones. Sequenced: PBMCs. The receptors come from a middle-aged man in good health and CMV-seronegative.

This chain joins TRBV4-2 and TRBJ1-3; D remains ambiguous. Per the germline V gene, CDR1 is LGHNA and CDR2 is YNFKEQ. The CDR3 contains 13 residues. The V end lost 0 bases, the J end lost 4 bases, and 4 bases lay between the germline ends. The CDR3 sequence: CASSQDLGNTIYF. Here the CDR3 DNA reads TGTGCCAGCAGCCAAGACTTAGGAAACACCATATATTTT.

The chain has TRBV7-2 and TRBJ1-5; the D is unclear. Germline V gene lookup returns CDR1 SGHTA and CDR2 FQGNSA. The V gene lost 5 bases and the J gene lost 8 bases, with 13 bases spanning the gap. The CDR3 has 13 residues. The CDR3 coding sequence is TGTGCCAGCAGCCCTGGTCGGGGTGAGCCCCAGCATTTT. It translates to CASSPGRGEPQHF.

V and J are TRBV7-9 and TRBJ2-7, with 11 bases identical to TRBD2. CDR1 is SEHNR and CDR2 is FQNEAQ in the germline V gene (reference sequence). Losses at the gene ends were 2 bases for V and 6 bases for J; bases not matched to a gene: 15. This CDR3 contains 18 residues. CDR3 DNA sequence: TGTGCCAGCAGCTTATCCCCTAGCGGGAGGACATTATTGGTCGAGCAGTACTTC. Translation gives CASSLSPSGRTLLVEQYF.

The V call is TRBV4-1, the J call TRBJ1-5, with 7 bases matching TRBD1. Trimming removed 3 bases from V and 2 bases from J; junction bases left unmatched: 7. Germline V lookup: CDR1 MGHRA, CDR2 YSYEKL. The CDR3 runs to 16 residues. CDR3 in DNA: TGCGCCAGCAGCCATACAGGGGTCCTGGGCAATCAGCCCCAGCATTTT. Protein sequence: CASSHTGVLGNQPQHF.

This sequence joins TRBV27 and TRBJ2-3; 7 positions match TRBD2. There are 15 residues in the CDR3. The germline CDR1 and CDR2 sequences are MNHEY and SMNVEV (reference sequence). V shed 4 bases, J shed 0 bases, and the junction held 4 bases outside the gene matches. The CDR3 DNA follows: TGTGCCAGCAGTTCAATAGCGGGCAGCACAGATACGCAGTATTTT. As protein: CASSSIAGSTDTQYF.